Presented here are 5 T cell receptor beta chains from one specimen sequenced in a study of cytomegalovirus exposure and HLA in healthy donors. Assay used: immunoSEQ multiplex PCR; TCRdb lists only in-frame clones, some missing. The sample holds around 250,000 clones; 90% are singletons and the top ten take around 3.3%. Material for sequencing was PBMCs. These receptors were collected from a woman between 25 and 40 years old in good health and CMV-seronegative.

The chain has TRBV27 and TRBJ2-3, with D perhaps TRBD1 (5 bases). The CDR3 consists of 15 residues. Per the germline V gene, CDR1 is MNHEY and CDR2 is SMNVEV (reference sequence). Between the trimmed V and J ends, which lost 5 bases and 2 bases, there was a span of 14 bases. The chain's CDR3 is CASSKDSLYTDTQYF. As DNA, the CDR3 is TGTGCCAGCAGTAAAGACAGCCTCTACACAGATACGCAGTATTTT.

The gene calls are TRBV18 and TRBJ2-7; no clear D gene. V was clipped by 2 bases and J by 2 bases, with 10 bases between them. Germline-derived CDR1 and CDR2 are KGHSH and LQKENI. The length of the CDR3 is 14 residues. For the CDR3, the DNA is TGTGCCAGCTCACCATCGCCTTTCGCCTACGAGCAGTACTTC. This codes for CASSPSPFAYEQYF.

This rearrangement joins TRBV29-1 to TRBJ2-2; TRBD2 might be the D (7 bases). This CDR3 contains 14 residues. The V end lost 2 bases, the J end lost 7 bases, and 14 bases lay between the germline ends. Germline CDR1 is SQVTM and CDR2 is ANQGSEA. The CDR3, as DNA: TGCAGCGTTGAAAGGGGAGGGGGAAGCGGGGAGCTGTTTTTT. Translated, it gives CSVERGGGSGELFF.

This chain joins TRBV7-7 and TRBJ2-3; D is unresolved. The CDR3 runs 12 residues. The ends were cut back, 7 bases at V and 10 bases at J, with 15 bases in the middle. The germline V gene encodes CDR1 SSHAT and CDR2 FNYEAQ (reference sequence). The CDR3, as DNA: TGTGCCAGCAAGGAAACGAGCCTCGCGCAGTATTTT. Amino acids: CASKETSLAQYF.

The CDR3 region has the DNA TGTGCCAGCAGCTTAGCCTCACAGAGGGGCTACACCTTC. Translated, it gives CASSLASQRGYTF. The chain is built from TRBV11-2 and TRBJ1-2, with D uncertain. This CDR3 has 13 residues. In germline, CDR1 is SGHAT, CDR2 FQNNGV. V lost 1 base, J lost 8 bases, and 11 bases lay in between.